The entry below gives a single T cell receptor beta chain sequence along with its context. V was pared by 2 bases and J by 5 bases, with 10 bases between. This CDR3 contains 13 residues. CDR1 and CDR2 from the germline V gene are LNHDA and SQIVND (reference sequence). In the study's own analysis: Reference gene primer amplification gave nucleated cell count estimates. The protocol was immunoSEQ multiplex PCR, while the TCRdb copy is restricted to in-frame clones and leaves out a portion. V and J calls plus clone size are reproduced from that table; the DNA served to infer D and trimming. Of under 200,000 clones detected, 70% to 90% appear once; the ten largest clones hold 5% to 6.5%. The record originates from a study of blood T cell repertoires in COVID-19. Study-wide context: The samples span acute and convalescent COVID-19 from the United States, Italy and Spain.

The sequence came from a man aged 40-50 years with active or convalescent COVID-19. Sequenced material: peripheral blood. The chain uses TRBV19 and TRBJ2-7; tentative D call: TRBD1 (5 bases). CDR3 amino acids: CASSISSGNEQYF. In DNA form, the CDR3 reads TGTGCCAGTAGTATATCATCAGGGAACGAGCAGTACTTC.